This TCR beta chain was captured in a study of shared clonotypes between healthy human individuals. The donors were all Caucasian adults (living in Nashville, Tennessee). General study findings and limits: Clonotypes not shared had lower generation probabilities than those common to all four donors. For naive CD4 cells, approximately 5% of clonotypes were shared across a few donors. It was the few donors that limited the genetic and exposure-history diversity represented.

This clone was found a few times. Antigen unknown. Data came from immunoSEQ multiplex PCR; TCRdb stores just in-frame clones and leaves some out. The sample has 2 million to 2.5 million clones, roughly 92% seen once. Germline values: CDR1 MNHEY, CDR2 SVGAGI. The CDR3 consists of 13 residues. With 6 bases removed from V and 1 base from J, the gap between germline ends came to 9 bases. The J gene is TRBJ1-1, the V gene TRBV6-5, with D perhaps TRBD1 (5 bases). The clonotype comes from a man between 18 and 29 years old in good health. Some clones in this sample may be carry-over from other donors' samples. What was sequenced was naive CD4+ T cells from PBMCs. Noted subset: CD45RA+ positively selected. The CDR3 protein is CASRTAGNTEAFF. Here the CDR3 DNA reads TGTGCCAGCAGGACAGCAGGGAACACTGAAGCTTTCTTT.